This TCR beta chain was observed in a study of blood T cell repertoires in COVID-19. Only one count was recorded for this clone. In the source study's methods: Estimates of nucleated cell counts were drawn from the amplification of reference gene primers. Assay: immunoSEQ multiplex PCR; the TCRdb copy retains only in-frame clones and omits some. V, J and clone size are taken as reported in that table, and D and trimming were inferred from the DNA itself. Of roughly 370,000 clones in the sample, around nine tenths were seen once. This CDR3 region has 17 residues. Germline CDR1 and CDR2: KGHSH and LQKENI. Trimming at V came to 1 base and at J to 4 bases, leaving 9 bases not matched to a gene.

The genes are TRBV18 and TRBJ1-2, with 10 nucleotides matching TRBD1. The TCR originated in a woman aged 50 to 60 who had recovered from COVID-19. The sequencing sample was made of PBMCs or T cells enriched from blood (not recorded which). This CDR3 is CASSPRGQGRLSYGYTF. DNA for the CDR3: TGTGCCAGCTCACCACGGGGACAGGGGCGACTATCCTATGGCTACACCTTC. Variable domain in full (rest from reference TRBV18 and TRBJ1-2): NAGVMQNPRHLVRRRGQEARLRCSPMKGHSHVYWYRQLPEEGLKFMVYLQKENIIDESGMPKERFSAEFPKEGPSILRIQQVVRGDSAAYFCASSPRGQGRLSYGYTFGSGTRLTVV.